Each of the 23 T cell receptor beta chains below was sequenced from the same sample in a study of blood T cell repertoires in COVID-19. Sequenced by immunoSEQ multiplex PCR; TCRdb stores in-frame clones only, minus some. The sample has about 98,000 clones, around 92% seen once. Sequencing was done on a sample of peripheral blood. The origin of the receptors is a man aged 18 to 29 with acute or convalescent COVID-19.

The chain employs TRBV5-1 and TRBJ2-1; 9 nucleotides agree with TRBD1. The CDR3 is 14 amino acids. From germline, CDR1 is SGHRS and CDR2 YFSETQ. V dropped 4 bases and J dropped 6; count of bases not matched to a gene: 5. CDR3 nucleotides: TGCGCCAGCAGCAGGGGACAGGGACGCAATGAGCAGTTCTTC. Protein: CASSRGQGRNEQFF.

The J gene is TRBJ1-3, the V gene TRBV11-3, with 10 bases identical to TRBD1. CDR1 is SGHNT and CDR2 is YENEEA in the germline V gene. This CDR3 spans 15 amino acids. Trimming removed 5 bases from V and 2 bases from J; junction bases left unmatched: 3. CDR3: CASSPDRGPGNTIYF. CDR3 in DNA: TGTGCCAGCAGCCCTGACAGGGGGCCTGGAAACACCATATATTTT.

The V and J genes are TRBV19 and TRBJ1-6; tentatively, D is TRBD1 (5 bases). This CDR3 is built from 17 residues. Per germline, CDR1 LNHDA and CDR2 SQIVND (reference sequence). Trimming took off 4 bases at V and 3 bases at J, with 16 bases between the two ends. CDR3 DNA sequence: TGTGCCAGTAGTACCTCCTTGACTAGGGGCTATAATTCACCCCTCCACTTT. Protein sequence: CASSTSLTRGYNSPLHF.

CDR3 nucleotide sequence: TGCGCCAGCAGCTTGGATGTTGCGGGTCAGCCCCAGCATTTT. Its protein product is CASSLDVAGQPQHF. This chain joins TRBV5-1 and TRBJ1-5; no firm D call. CDR3 length equals 14 residues. V was trimmed by 0 bases and J by 6 bases, leaving 10 bases between them. Germline loops: CDR1 SGHRS, CDR2 YFSETQ.

V usage is TRBV18 and J usage is TRBJ1-1, with no clear D. Per the germline V gene, CDR1 is KGHSH and CDR2 is LQKENI. This CDR3 comprises 14 residues. V was shortened by 6 bases and J by 2 bases, with 13 bases between the two germline ends. DNA for the CDR3: TGTGCCAGCTCCCAAAACGGGGAAAACACTGAAGCTTTCTTT. Protein product: CASSQNGENTEAFF.

As DNA, the CDR3 is TGTGCCTGCTACTCAGGGGTTTGGGGGAACACTGAAGCTTTCTTT. This codes for CACYSGVWGNTEAFF. The chain links TRBV2 to TRBJ1-1; D possibly corresponds to TRBD1 (6 bases). CDR3 length: 15 amino acids. Trimming removed 11 bases from V and 1 base from J, with 20 bases in between. Germline V gene lookup returns CDR1 SNHLY and CDR2 FYNNEI.

V is TRBV7-2 and J is TRBJ2-7; 11 positions match TRBD2. This CDR3 has 15 residues. The junction had 6 bases not matched to a gene; V was cut back by 5 bases and J by 3 bases. The germline gives CDR1 SGHTA, CDR2 FQGNSA. CDR3 in amino acids: CASSPGLAVYYEQYF. The CDR3 DNA is TGTGCCAGCAGCCCGGGACTAGCGGTCTACTACGAGCAGTACTTC.

The chain is built from TRBV7-9 and TRBJ2-1, with 7 bases identical to TRBD1. The CDR3 sequence is 17 residues long. Germline assignment: CDR1 SEHNR and CDR2 FQNEAQ (reference sequence). V lost 1 base, J lost 0 bases, and 6 bases stayed unmatched. The CDR3 protein is CASSLGQGRSSYNEQFF. As DNA, the CDR3 is TGTGCCAGCAGCTTAGGACAGGGTAGGAGCTCCTACAATGAGCAGTTCTTC.

This clone was recorded a few times. The chain links TRBV5-1 to TRBJ1-1, with 7 bases aligning to TRBD1. Germline CDR1 SGHRS, CDR2 YFSETQ. V was pared by 7 bases and J by 3 bases, with 9 bases of the junction left unmatched. This CDR3 comprises 14 residues. CDR3 sequence (DNA): TGCGCCAGCTCAGAGACAGGGCCATACACTGAAGCTTTCTTT. Protein product: CASSETGPYTEAFF.

The genes are TRBV29-1 and TRBJ1-3; a possible D gene is TRBD1 (5 bases). CDR3 length equals 13 residues. V lost 5 bases and J lost 4, with 12 bases in between. Germline lookup yields CDR1 SQVTM and CDR2 ANQGSEA. This CDR3 is CSVRQGGGNTIYF. The CDR3 DNA is TGCAGCGTTCGTCAGGGAGGCGGAAACACCATATATTTT.

The gene calls are TRBV6-5 and TRBJ2-7; possibly TRBD1 for D (5 bases). The CDR3 is 15 residues long. Germline values: CDR1 MNHEY, CDR2 SVGAGI. Trimming took 0 bases from V and 0 from J, leaving 9 bases between them. The CDR3 protein is CASSYSYDSSYEQYF. The CDR3 coding sequence is TGTGCCAGCAGTTACTCATACGACAGCTCCTACGAGCAGTACTTC.

The chain employs TRBV7-8 and TRBJ1-1; possible D gene TRBD1, 5 bases. This CDR3 contains 14 residues. The germline V gene encodes CDR1 SGHVS and CDR2 FQNEAQ. V was clipped by 7 bases and J by 1 base, with 13 bases between them. The CDR3 DNA follows: TGTGCCAGCACAAGGGGCAGGGCGAACACTGAAGCTTTCTTT. Protein: CASTRGRANTEAFF.

J is TRBJ2-7 and V is TRBV18; maybe TRBD2 (5 bases). Germline V gives CDR1 KGHSH, CDR2 LQKENI. Trimming took 2 bases from V and 4 from J, leaving 15 bases between them. There are 15 residues in the CDR3. The CDR3 DNA sequence: TGTGCCAGCTCACCAGAAACGGGGTTTGGGTACGAGCAGTACTTC. The encoded protein is CASSPETGFGYEQYF.

The J gene is TRBJ2-7, the V gene TRBV6-5, with D maybe TRBD1 (5 bases). This CDR3 is 14 amino acids long. The germline V and J ends were trimmed by 0 bases and 3 bases, with 9 bases remaining between them. CDR1 is MNHEY and CDR2 is SVGAGI in the germline V gene. CDR3 in DNA: TGTGCCAGCAGTTACTCGCCCGACAGCTACGAGCAGTACTTC. Its protein product is CASSYSPDSYEQYF.

The V call is TRBV10-2, the J call TRBJ2-7, with D perhaps matching TRBD2 (6 bases). The V end lost 7 bases, the J end lost 3 bases, and 16 bases lay between the germline ends. In germline, CDR1 is WSHSY, CDR2 SAAADI. CDR3 length: 14 residues. The CDR3 region has the DNA TGCGCCAGCATGACCGGCGGGGCCATCTACGAGCAGTACTTC. Translating it yields CASMTGGAIYEQYF.

The J gene is TRBJ1-1, the V gene TRBV27; 7 nucleotides match TRBD1. The CDR3 has 15 amino acids. The germline gives CDR1 MNHEY, CDR2 SMNVEV (reference sequence). V shed 5 bases and J 4 bases; nucleotides not matched to a gene: 10. The CDR3 region is CASSLRQGMGTEAFF. The CDR3 nucleotides read TGTGCCAGCAGTCTCCGACAGGGTATGGGCACTGAAGCTTTCTTT.

This chain links TRBV27 with TRBJ2-7, with 11 positions matching TRBD2. The germline gives CDR1 MNHEY, CDR2 SMNVEV (reference sequence). The CDR3 length is 16 residues. V was pared by 5 bases and J by 7 bases, with 13 bases of the junction left unmatched. The CDR3 sequence: CASSITRGLAGWEQYF. The CDR3 DNA sequence: TGTGCCAGCAGTATCACCCGAGGACTAGCGGGTTGGGAGCAGTACTTC.

This rearrangement joins TRBV10-1 to TRBJ1-1, with 7 bases aligning to TRBD1. The germline gives CDR1 WNHNN, CDR2 SYGVQD (reference sequence). The CDR3 is 13 residues long. V lost 7 bases, J lost 4 bases, and 6 bases stayed unmatched. The CDR3 nucleotides read TGCGCCAGCATTGTACAGGGGACCACTGAAGCTTTCTTT. Protein product: CASIVQGTTEAFF.

This clone was detected once. The CDR3 coding sequence is TGTGCCAGCAGCCAAGACGGGTGGGGGGATAATAATGAAAAACTGTTTTTT. Its protein product is CASSQDGWGDNNEKLFF. This sequence joins TRBV3-1 (or the pseudogene TRBV3-2) and TRBJ1-4, with D tentatively TRBD1 (5 bases). The CDR3 is 17 residues long. Looked up from germline, CDR1 is LGHDT and CDR2 is YNNKEL (reference sequence). V dropped 0 bases and J dropped 4 bases, with 15 bases sitting between them.

This rearrangement joins TRBV5-6 to TRBJ1-6; possible D gene TRBD1, 5 bases. The germline gives CDR1 SGHDT, CDR2 YYEEEE. The CDR3 runs 14 residues. The V end lost 0 bases, the J end lost 8 bases, and 9 bases lay between the germline ends. CDR3 DNA sequence: TGTGCCAGCAGCTTGGGGGGGGGAGATTCACCCCTCCACTTT. As protein: CASSLGGGDSPLHF.

The V call is TRBV29-1, the J call TRBJ1-2, with a tentative D call TRBD1 (5 bases). The V and J ends lost 4 bases and 6 bases respectively, with 15 bases between them. This CDR3 has 13 residues. The germline gives CDR1 SQVTM, CDR2 ANQGSEA. In nucleotides, the CDR3 is TGCAGCGTTGCGGCGGGACCTTCAAATGGCTACACCTTC. Translating it yields CSVAAGPSNGYTF.

CDR3 amino acids: CASSPLAGGYTF. The DNA for the CDR3 is TGTGCCAGCAGCCCTCTGGCCGGGGGCTACACCTTC. The chain has TRBV7-8 and TRBJ1-2; D remains ambiguous. The germline V gene has CDR1 SGHVS and CDR2 FQNEAQ. V was cut by 5 bases and J by 8 bases, with 12 bases left in between. The CDR3 spans 12 residues.

The chain is built from TRBV19 and TRBJ1-2; TRBD1 matches 8 bases. The length of the CDR3 is 14 residues. Unmatched junction bases numbered 7, after V lost 10 bases and J lost 0 bases. CDR1 is LNHDA and CDR2 is SQIVND in the germline V gene (reference sequence). CDR3 in amino acids: CATQRTGTNYGYTF. The CDR3 bases are TGTGCCACCCAACGGACAGGGACTAACTATGGCTACACCTTC.